The present T cell receptor (beta chain) was sequenced within a study of blood T cell repertoires in COVID-19. Looking at the study overall: COVID-19 samples, acute and convalescent, were from the United States, Italy and Spain. Nucleic acid was either cDNA or gDNA, and it came from T cells, B-cell-depleted T cells, or PBMCs.

Methods used by the authors: Estimates of nucleated cell counts were drawn from the amplification of reference gene primers. Some clones are missing from TCRdb's copy, which holds only in-frame ones; the method was immunoSEQ multiplex PCR. The V and J calls and clone size were taken over from that table, and D and trimming were inferred from the DNA. The table includes 350,000 to 400,000 clones, around 87% detected once. The CDR3 has 17 residues. Germline V gives CDR1 SGDLS, CDR2 YYNGEE. J was trimmed by 4 bases and V by 4 bases; bases with no gene match: 6. The sample taken for sequencing was peripheral blood. The TCR comes from a man aged 18 to 30 with active or convalescent COVID-19. This chain joins TRBV9 and TRBJ2-3; 16 nucleotides line up with TRBD2. CDR3: CASSQGTSGRGADTQYF. The DNA of the CDR3 is TGTGCCAGCAGCCAAGGGACTAGCGGGAGGGGTGCAGATACGCAGTATTTT.